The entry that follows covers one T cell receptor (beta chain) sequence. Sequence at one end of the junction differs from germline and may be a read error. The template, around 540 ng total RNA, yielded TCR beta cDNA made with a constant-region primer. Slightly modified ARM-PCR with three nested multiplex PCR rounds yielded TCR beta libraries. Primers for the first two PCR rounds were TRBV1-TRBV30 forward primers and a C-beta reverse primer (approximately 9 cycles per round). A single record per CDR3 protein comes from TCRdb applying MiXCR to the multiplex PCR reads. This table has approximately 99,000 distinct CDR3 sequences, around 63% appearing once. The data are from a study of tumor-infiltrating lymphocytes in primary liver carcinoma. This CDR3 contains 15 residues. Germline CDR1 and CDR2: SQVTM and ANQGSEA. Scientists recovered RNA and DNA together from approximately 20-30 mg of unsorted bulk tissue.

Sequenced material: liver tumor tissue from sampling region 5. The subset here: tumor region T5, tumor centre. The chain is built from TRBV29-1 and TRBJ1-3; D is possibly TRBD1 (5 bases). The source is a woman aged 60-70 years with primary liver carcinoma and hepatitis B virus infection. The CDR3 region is CGVQTTRGSGNTIYF. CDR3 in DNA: TGCGGCGTTCAAACTACTCGGGGCTCTGGGAACACCATATATTTT.